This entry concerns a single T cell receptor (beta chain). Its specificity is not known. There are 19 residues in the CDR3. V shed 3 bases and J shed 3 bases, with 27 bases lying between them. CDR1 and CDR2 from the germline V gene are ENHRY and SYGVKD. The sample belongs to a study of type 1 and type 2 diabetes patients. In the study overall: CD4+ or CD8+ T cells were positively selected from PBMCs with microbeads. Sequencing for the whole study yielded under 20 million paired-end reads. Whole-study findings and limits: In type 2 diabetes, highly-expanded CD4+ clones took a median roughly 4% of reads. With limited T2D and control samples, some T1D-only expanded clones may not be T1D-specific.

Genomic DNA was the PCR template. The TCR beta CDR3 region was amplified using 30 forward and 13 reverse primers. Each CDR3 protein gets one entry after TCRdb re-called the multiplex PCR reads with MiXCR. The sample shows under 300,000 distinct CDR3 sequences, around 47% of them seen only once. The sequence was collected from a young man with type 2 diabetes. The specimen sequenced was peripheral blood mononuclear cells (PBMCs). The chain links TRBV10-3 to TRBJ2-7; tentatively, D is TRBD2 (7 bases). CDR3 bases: TGTGCCATCAGTGAAGAGGGGGGAGGGGAAGCCTACACCCTCTACGAGCAGTACTTC. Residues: CAISEEGGGEAYTLYEQYF.